This T cell receptor (beta chain) is from a study of blood T cell repertoires in COVID-19. At the level of the study: Acute and convalescent COVID-19 samples came from the United States, Italy and Spain. The analysed material was cDNA or gDNA that came from T cells, B-cell-depleted T cells, or PBMCs.

Original data processing: For nucleated cells, counts were estimated from reference gene primer amplification. The protocol was immunoSEQ multiplex PCR, while the TCRdb copy is restricted to in-frame clones and leaves out a portion. V and J calls and clone size are copied from that table; D and trimming were computed from the DNA. The sample lists about 140,000 clones, approximately 80% occurring once. The material sequenced was peripheral blood. The receptor was derived from a man aged 55 to 70 who had recovered from COVID-19.

The CDR3 spells CATHRRAGRTNEQFF. In DNA form, the CDR3 reads TGTGCCACCCACCGTCGGGCGGGACGTACCAATGAGCAGTTCTTC. The gene calls are TRBV28 and TRBJ2-1; TRBD2 might be the D (6 bases). The CDR3 runs 15 residues. With 10 bases removed from V and 6 bases from J, the gap between germline ends came to 22 bases. In germline, CDR1 is MDHEN, CDR2 SYDVKM.